This T cell receptor (beta chain) appears in the sequencing data of a study of identical twins. Study findings and constraints: A lower insertion count was a feature of abundant cord blood beta clonotypes, with no such feature in memory repertoires. Low generation-probability sequences were in excess among twin-shared out-of-frame alpha sequences.

TCRdb analysed the 5' RACE reads with MiXCR anew, one entry per CDR3 protein. Among a few hundred thousand distinct CDR3 sequences listed, approximately 18% were seen once. Only a few counts were recorded for this clonotype. What it recognizes is unknown. The ends were cut back, 8 bases at V and 0 bases at J, with 8 bases in the middle. This CDR3 spans 13 amino acids. In germline, CDR1 is MNHNY, CDR2 SVGAGI (reference sequence). This chain links TRBV6-6 with TRBJ1-5, with a tentative D call TRBD1 (6 bases). The sequence was collected from a man aged 45-65 years in good health. Input material: naive T cells sorted from blood. Written as DNA, the CDR3 is TGTGCCAGCTGCAGGGGTAGCAATCAGCCCCAGCATTTT. Translating it yields CASCRGSNQPQHF.